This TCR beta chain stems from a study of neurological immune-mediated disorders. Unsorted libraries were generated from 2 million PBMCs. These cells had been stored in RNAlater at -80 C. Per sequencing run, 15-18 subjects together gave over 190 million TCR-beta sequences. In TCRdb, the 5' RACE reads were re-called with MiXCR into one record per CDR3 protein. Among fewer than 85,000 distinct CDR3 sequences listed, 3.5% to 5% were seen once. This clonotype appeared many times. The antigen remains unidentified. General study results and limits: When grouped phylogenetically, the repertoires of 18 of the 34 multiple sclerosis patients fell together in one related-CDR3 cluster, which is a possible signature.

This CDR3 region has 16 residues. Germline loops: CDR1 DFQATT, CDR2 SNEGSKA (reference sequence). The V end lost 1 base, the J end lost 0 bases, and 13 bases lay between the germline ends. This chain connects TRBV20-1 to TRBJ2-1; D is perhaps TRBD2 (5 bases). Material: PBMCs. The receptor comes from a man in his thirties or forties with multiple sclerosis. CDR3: CSARGKEGHSYNEQFF. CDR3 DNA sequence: TGCAGTGCTAGAGGCAAAGAGGGCCACTCCTACAATGAGCAGTTCTTC.